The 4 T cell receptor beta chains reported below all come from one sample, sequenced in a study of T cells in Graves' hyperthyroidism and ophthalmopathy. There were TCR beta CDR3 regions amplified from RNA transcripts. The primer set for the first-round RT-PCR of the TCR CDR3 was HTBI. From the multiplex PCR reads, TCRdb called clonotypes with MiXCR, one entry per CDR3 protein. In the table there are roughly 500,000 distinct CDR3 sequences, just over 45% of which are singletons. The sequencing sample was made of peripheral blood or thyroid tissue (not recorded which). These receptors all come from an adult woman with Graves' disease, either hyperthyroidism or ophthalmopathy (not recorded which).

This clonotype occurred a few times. Here the CDR3 DNA reads TGTGCCAGCGAGGGGATAATCTACGAGCAGTACTTC. Translating it yields CASEGIIYEQYF. The V gene is TRBV5-6, the J gene TRBJ2-7; D possibly matches TRBD1 or TRBD2 (5 bases each). The CDR3 has 12 residues. CDR1 and CDR2 from the germline V gene are SGHDT and YYEEEE. V dropped 7 bases and J dropped 3 bases, with 11 bases sitting between them.

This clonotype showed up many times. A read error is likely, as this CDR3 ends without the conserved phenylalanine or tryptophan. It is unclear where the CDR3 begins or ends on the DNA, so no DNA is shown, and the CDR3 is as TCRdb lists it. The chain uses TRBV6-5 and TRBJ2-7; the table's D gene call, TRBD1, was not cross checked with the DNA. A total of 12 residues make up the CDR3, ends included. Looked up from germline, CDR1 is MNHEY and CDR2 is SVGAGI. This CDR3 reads CASTSAGESHLA.

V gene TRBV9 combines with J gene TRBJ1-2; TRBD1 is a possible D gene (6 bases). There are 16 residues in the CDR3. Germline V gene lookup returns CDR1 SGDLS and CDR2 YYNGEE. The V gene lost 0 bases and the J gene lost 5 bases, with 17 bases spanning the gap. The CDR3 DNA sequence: TGTGCCAGCAGCGTAGCCCGGCGTTATACAGGGTATGGCTACACCTTC. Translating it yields CASSVARRYTGYGYTF.

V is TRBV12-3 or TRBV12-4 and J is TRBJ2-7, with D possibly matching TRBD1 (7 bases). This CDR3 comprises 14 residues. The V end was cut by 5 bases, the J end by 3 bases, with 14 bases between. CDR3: CASSEAGQIYEQYF. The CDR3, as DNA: TGTGCCAGCAGTGAGGCGGGACAGATCTACGAGCAGTACTTC.